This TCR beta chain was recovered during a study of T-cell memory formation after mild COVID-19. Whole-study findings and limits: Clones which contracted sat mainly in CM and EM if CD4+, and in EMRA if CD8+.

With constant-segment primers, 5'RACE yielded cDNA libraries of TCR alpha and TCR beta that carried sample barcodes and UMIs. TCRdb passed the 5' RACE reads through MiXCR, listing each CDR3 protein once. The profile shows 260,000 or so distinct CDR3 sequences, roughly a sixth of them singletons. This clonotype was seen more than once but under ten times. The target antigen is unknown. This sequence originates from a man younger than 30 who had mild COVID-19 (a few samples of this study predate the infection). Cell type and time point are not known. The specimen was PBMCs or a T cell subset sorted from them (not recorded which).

CDR3 DNA sequence: TGTGCCAGCAGTGAAGAAGGGCGGGGAACGCAGTATTTT. Protein sequence: CASSEEGRGTQYF. The V gene is TRBV2, the J gene TRBJ2-3; D may be TRBD2 (6 bases). Germline CDR1 and CDR2: SNHLY and FYNNEI. This CDR3 region has 13 residues. The V end was cut by 1 base, the J end by 9 bases, with 11 bases between.